This entry concerns a single TCR beta chain. Its antigen is unknown. This PCR relied on a set of 60 Vbeta primers and 13 Jbeta primers. Sequencing used immunoSEQ multiplex PCR; TCRdb keeps in-frame clones, though not all of them. The sample has roughly 110,000 clones, 73% seen once. This specimen comes from a study of cytomegalovirus exposure and HLA in healthy donors. Study results and caveats: In a later analysis, TCR beta V- and J-gene trimming was associated with a missense DCLRE1C variant. Analysis was performed later, and it showed HLA-associated TCR beta chains to be more clonally expanded than equally common others. Earlier analysis yielded a pattern in which most TCR beta V segments were productive about 87% or about 30% of the time. DRB1 had the most TCR associations and HLA-C the fewest, a later analysis found, with rates varying by HLA locus.

CDR3 length: 14 amino acids. J gave up 2 bases and V 5 bases, and 4 bases lay outside the gene matches. Germline V lookup: CDR1 SGHAT, CDR2 FQDESV (reference sequence). This chain links TRBV11-1 with TRBJ2-7; 9 bases agree with TRBD2. The clonotype was recovered from a man younger than 40 in good health and CMV-seronegative. What was sequenced was PBMCs. The CDR3 bases are TGTGCCAGCAGCGGGACTAGCTGGGCCTACGAGCAGTACTTC. This translates into CASSGTSWAYEQYF.